This TCR beta chain stems from a study of radiotherapy plus CTLA-4 blockade in lung cancer (dated by TCRdb to 2017 to 2018). Context from the whole study: Objective responses were observed in approximately 17% of enrolled patients, and disease control was achieved in approximately 30%. Points the paper makes about the study in general: After treatment with radiotherapy and ipilimumab, TCR clones that originated in tumors expanded in peripheral blood. The strongest predictors of response were reported to be early dynamic shifts in blood T cell clones along with a rise in serum interferon-beta following radiation.

Of note for this clone: Its antigen has not been determined. No base quality information exists; no much larger clone differs at one position.

In this study, focal radiation therapy paired with CTLA-4 blockade (ipilimumab) was tested in patients who had chemo-refractory metastatic non-small-cell lung cancer. Receptor libraries were prepared by the immunoSEQ multiplex PCR assay. TCRdb retrieved this table from immuneACCESS and kept in-frame rearrangements only. Not all clones are present; in checked studies, unresolved V genes account for under half, and no reason is known for the remainder. A total of some 120,000 clones appear in this sample, approximately 77% of them only once. The ten biggest clones cover around 3.3% of the sample. Trimming removed 2 bases from V and 3 bases from J, leaving 16 bases between the germline ends. The CDR1 and CDR2 encoded by the germline V gene are SQVTM and ANQGSEA. The CDR3, from cysteine to phenylalanine, totals 15 residues. The CDR3 DNA has 45 bases and is translated from base 1.

This specimen was peripheral blood, taken from a patient treated with radiotherapy plus ipilimumab. The chain joins TRBV29-1 to TRBJ1-1; the D gene cannot be resolved reliably. The receptor comes from a human donor with non-small cell lung cancer that progressed on radiotherapy plus ipilimumab. Some clones in this sample may be carry-over from other donors' samples. In nucleotides, the sequence is TGCAGCGTTGAATTATGGGCACAGTACTACACTGAAGCTTTCTTT. Its translation reads: CSVELWAQYYTEAFF.